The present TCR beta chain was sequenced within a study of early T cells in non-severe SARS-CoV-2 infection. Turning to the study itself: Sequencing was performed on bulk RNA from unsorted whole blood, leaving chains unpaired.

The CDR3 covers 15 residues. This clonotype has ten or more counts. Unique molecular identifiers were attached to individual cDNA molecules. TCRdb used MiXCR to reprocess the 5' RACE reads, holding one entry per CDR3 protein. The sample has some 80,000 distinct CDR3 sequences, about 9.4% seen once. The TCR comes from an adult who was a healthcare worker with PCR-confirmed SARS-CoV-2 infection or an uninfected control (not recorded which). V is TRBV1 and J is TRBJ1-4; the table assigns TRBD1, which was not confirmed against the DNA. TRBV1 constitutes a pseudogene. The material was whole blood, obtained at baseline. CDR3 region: CTSSQVGQDNEKLFF. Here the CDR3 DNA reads TGCACCAGCAGCCAAGTGGGACAGGATAATGAAAAACTGTTTTTT.